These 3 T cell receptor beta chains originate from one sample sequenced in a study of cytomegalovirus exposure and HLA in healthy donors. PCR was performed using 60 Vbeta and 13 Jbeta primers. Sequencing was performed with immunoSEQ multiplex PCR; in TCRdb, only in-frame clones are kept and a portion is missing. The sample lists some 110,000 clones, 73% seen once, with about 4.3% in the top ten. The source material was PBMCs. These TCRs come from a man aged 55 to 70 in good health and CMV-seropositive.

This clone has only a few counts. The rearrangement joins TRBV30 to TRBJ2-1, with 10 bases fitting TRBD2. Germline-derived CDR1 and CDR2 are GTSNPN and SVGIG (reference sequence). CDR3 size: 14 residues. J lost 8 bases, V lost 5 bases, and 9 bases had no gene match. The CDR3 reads CAWVQAGGLYEQFF. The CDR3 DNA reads TGTGCCTGGGTTCAAGCGGGGGGGCTCTATGAGCAGTTCTTC.

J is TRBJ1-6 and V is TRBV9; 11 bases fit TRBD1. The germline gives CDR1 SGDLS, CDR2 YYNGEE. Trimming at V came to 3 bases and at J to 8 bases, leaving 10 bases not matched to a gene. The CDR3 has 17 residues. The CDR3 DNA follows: TGTGCCAGCAGCGCCCATAGGGGGACAGGGGGTGATTCACCCCTCCACTTT. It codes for CASSAHRGTGGDSPLHF. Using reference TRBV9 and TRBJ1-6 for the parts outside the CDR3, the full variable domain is DSGVTQTPKHLITATGQRVTLRCSPRSGDLSVYWYQQSLDQGLQFLIQYYNGEERAKGNILERFSAQQFPDLHSELNLSSLELGDSALYFCASSAHRGTGGDSPLHFGNGTRLTVT.

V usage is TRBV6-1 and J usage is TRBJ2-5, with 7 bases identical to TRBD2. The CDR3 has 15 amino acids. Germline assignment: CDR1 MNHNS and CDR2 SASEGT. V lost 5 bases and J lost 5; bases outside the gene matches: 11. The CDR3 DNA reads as TGTGCCAGCAGTAACCATTTTCGGGAGGTCGAGACCCAGTACTTC. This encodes CASSNHFREVETQYF.